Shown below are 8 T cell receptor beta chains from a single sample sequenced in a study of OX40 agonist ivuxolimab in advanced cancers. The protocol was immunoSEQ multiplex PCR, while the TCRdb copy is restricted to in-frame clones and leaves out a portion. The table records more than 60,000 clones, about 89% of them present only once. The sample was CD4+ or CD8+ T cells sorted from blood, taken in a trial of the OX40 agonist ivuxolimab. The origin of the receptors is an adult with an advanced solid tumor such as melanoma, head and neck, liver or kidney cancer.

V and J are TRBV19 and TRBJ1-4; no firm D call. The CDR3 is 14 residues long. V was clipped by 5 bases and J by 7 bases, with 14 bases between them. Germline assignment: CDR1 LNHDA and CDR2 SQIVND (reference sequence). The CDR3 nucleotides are TGTGCCAGTAGTGCAACTATAGTCGGTGAAAAACTGTTTTTT. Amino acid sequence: CASSATIVGEKLFF.

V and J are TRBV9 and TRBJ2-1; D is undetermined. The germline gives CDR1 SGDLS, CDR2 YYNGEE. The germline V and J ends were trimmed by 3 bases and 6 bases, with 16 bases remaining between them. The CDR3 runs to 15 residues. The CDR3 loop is CASSDSSRPGNEQFF. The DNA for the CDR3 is TGTGCCAGCAGCGATAGCTCTCGGCCGGGCAATGAGCAGTTCTTC.

The CDR3 spells CASSAPGPPANEKLFF. The CDR3 region has the DNA TGTGCCAGCAGCGCTCCCGGGCCCCCCGCTAATGAAAAACTGTTTTTT. This chain joins TRBV9 and TRBJ1-4; D is ambiguous. Germline CDR1 SGDLS, CDR2 YYNGEE. V lost 3 bases to trimming and J lost 3 bases, with 15 bases between them. The CDR3 contains 16 residues. The variable domain in full, completed from reference TRBV9 and TRBJ1-4, reads DSGVTQTPKHLITATGQRVTLRCSPRSGDLSVYWYQQSLDQGLQFLIQYYNGEERAKGNILERFSAQQFPDLHSELNLSSLELGDSALYFCASSAPGPPANEKLFFGSGTQLSVL.

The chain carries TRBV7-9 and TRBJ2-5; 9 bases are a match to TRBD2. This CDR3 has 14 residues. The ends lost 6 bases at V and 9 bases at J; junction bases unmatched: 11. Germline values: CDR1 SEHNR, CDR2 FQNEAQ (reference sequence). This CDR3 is CASSLAGRQGAQYF. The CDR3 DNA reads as TGTGCCAGCAGTCTAGCGGGGCGTCAAGGGGCCCAGTACTTC.

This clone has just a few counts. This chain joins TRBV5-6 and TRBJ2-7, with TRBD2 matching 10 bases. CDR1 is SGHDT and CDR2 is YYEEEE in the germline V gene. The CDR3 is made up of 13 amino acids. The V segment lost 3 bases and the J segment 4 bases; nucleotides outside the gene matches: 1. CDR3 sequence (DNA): TGTGCCAGCAGCTGGACTAGCGGATACGAGCAGTACTTC. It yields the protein CASSWTSGYEQYF.

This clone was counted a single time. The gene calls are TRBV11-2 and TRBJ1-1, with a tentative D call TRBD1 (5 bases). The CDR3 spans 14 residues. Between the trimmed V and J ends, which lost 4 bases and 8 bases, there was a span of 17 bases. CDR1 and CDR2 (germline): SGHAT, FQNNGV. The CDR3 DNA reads TGTGCCAGCAGCTCCCCCGGCAGGGTAGCGGAAGCTTTCTTT. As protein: CASSSPGRVAEAFF.

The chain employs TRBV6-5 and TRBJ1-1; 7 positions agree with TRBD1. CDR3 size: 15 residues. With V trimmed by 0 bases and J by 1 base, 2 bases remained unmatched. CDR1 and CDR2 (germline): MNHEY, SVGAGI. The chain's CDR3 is CASSYSNRGNTEAFF. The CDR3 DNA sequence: TGTGCCAGCAGTTACTCGAACAGGGGGAACACTGAAGCTTTCTTT.

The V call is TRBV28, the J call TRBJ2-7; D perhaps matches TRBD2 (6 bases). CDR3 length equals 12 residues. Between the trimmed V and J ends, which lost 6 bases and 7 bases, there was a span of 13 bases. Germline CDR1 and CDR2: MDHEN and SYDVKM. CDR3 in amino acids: CASRQAGEEQYF. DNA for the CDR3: TGTGCCAGCAGACAAGCGGGTGAGGAGCAGTACTTC. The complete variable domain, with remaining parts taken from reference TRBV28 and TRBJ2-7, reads DVKVTQSSRYLVKRTGEKVFLECVQDMDHENMFWYRQDPGLGLRLIYFSYDVKMKEKGDIPEGYSVSREKKERFSLILESASTNQTSMYLCASRQAGEEQYFGPGTRLTVT.